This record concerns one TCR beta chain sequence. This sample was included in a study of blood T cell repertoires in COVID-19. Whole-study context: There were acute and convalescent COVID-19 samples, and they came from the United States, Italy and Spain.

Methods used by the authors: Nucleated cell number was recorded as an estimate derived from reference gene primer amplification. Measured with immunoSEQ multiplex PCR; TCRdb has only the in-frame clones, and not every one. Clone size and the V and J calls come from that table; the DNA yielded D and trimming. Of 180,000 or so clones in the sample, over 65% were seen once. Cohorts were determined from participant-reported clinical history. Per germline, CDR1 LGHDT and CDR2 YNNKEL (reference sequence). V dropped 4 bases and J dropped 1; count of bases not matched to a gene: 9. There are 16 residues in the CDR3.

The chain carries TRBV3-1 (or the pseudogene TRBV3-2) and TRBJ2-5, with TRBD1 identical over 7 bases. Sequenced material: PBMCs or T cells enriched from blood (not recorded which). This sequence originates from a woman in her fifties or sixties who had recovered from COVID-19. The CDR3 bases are TGTGCCAGCAGCCCCCGGACAGGACATATCCAAGAGACCCAGTACTTC. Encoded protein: CASSPRTGHIQETQYF.